Following are 24 T cell receptor beta chains from one sample sequenced in a study of CD8+ T cells in alopecia areata. Sequencing used cDNA as its template, made by extracting RNA and reverse transcribing it. Sequenced by immunoSEQ multiplex PCR; TCRdb stores in-frame clones only, minus some. This sample has 150,000 to 200,000 clones, with around three fifths found just once. The treatment was: oral pan-JAK inhibitor, 5-10 mg twice daily. The sample consisted of CD4+ T cells sorted from blood, taken between weeks 47 and 50, from a patient treated with tofacitinib. The source is a human donor with alopecia areata.

This rearrangement joins TRBV5-1 to TRBJ1-6; D gene ambiguous. Per the germline V gene, CDR1 is SGHRS and CDR2 is YFSETQ. Trimming removed 5 bases at V and 7 bases at J, with 7 bases between. This CDR3 has 12 amino acids. The CDR3 is CASSHLNSPLHF. CDR3 nucleotides: TGCGCCAGCAGTCACCTGAATTCACCCCTCCACTTT.

The chain uses TRBV20-1 and TRBJ2-5; D possibly uses TRBD1 or TRBD2 (5 bases each). The DNA end lines up better with TRBJ2-7; the J call may be wrong. Germline values: CDR1 DFQATT, CDR2 SNEGSKA (reference sequence). The CDR3 is 11 residues long. CDR3 coding DNA: TGCAGTGCTCGGGGCCCCTACGAGCAGTACTTC. Protein sequence: CSARGPYEQYF.

This clone turned up a few times. Here the CDR3 reads CSGHREETQYF. The CDR3 DNA sequence: TGCAGCGGCCACAGGGAAGAGACCCAGTACTTC. The rearrangement links TRBV29-1 to TRBJ2-5, with D perhaps TRBD1 (6 bases). This CDR3 contains 11 residues. Trimming removed 7 bases at V and 3 bases at J, with 9 bases between. Germline V gene data show CDR1 as SQVTM and CDR2 as ANQGSEA. Drawing the rest from reference TRBV29-1 and TRBJ2-5, the complete variable domain is SAVISQKPSRDICQRGTSLTIQCQVDSQVTMMFWYRQQPGQSLTLIATANQGSEATYESGFVIDKFPISRPNLTFSTLTVSNMSPEDSSIYLCSGHREETQYFGPGTRLLVL.

The V and J genes are TRBV6-5 and TRBJ1-4; TRBD1 aligns across 8 bases. The CDR3 is 14 residues long. Per germline, CDR1 MNHEY and CDR2 SVGAGI. Germline trimming cut 6 bases from V and 8 bases from J; bases unmatched to any gene: 8. The CDR3 region has the DNA TGTGCCAGCAGCCCACAGGGGGAAGGAGAAAAACTGTTTTTT. Amino acid sequence: CASSPQGEGEKLFF.

The chain links TRBV7-2 to TRBJ1-2, with D tentatively TRBD1 (5 bases). Germline CDR1 is SGHTA and CDR2 is FQGNSA. This CDR3 contains 15 residues. With 3 bases removed from V and 4 bases from J, the gap between germline ends came to 15 bases. CDR3 nucleotides: TGTGCCAGCAGCTTTTCCGGAGGGGAAGGCTATGGCTACACCTTC. Translation gives CASSFSGGEGYGYTF.

This clone appeared a single time. The V gene is TRBV10-3, the J gene TRBJ2-3; D uncertain. There are 13 residues in the CDR3. Germline CDR1 reads ENHRY; CDR2 reads SYGVKD. V was clipped by 4 bases and J by 3 bases, with 8 bases between them. Here the CDR3 DNA reads TGTGCCATCAGTGGCTCGGCAACAGATACGCAGTATTTT. Amino acids: CAISGSATDTQYF.

This clone was picked up many times. J is TRBJ2-7 and V is TRBV4-1; D gene uncertain. The CDR3 totals 14 residues. V dropped 1 base and J dropped 0 bases, with 7 bases sitting between them. Germline assignment: CDR1 MGHRA and CDR2 YSYEKL. The CDR3 loop reads CASSQAEISYEQYF. CDR3 nucleotides: TGCGCCAGCAGCCAAGCGGAGATCTCCTACGAGCAGTACTTC.

The genes are TRBV6-1 and TRBJ2-3; D not certain. Germline V gene sequence: CDR1 MNHNS, CDR2 SASEGT. Trimming left V 1 base short and J 2 bases short, with 7 bases between. There are 14 residues in the CDR3. DNA of the CDR3: TGTGCCAGCAGTGAAGGTCAACTCACAGATACGCAGTATTTT. Amino acid sequence: CASSEGQLTDTQYF.

V gene TRBV29-1 combines with J gene TRBJ2-7; 7 bases fit TRBD1. Germline V gene data show CDR1 as SQVTM and CDR2 as ANQGSEA. J gave up 0 bases and V 5 bases, and 4 bases lay outside the gene matches. The CDR3 runs to 13 residues. CDR3 region: CSVLWDSSYEQYF. CDR3 bases: TGCAGCGTTCTTTGGGACAGCTCCTACGAGCAGTACTTC.

J is TRBJ1-1 and V is TRBV7-2; D ambiguous. Per germline, CDR1 SGHTA and CDR2 FQGNSA. The V gene lost 3 bases and the J gene lost 1 base, with 9 bases spanning the gap. This CDR3 is 14 amino acids long. CDR3 bases: TGTGCCAGCAGCTTCAGTCGGGCGAACACTGAAGCTTTCTTT. Its protein product is CASSFSRANTEAFF.

The chain has TRBV29-1 and TRBJ2-1, with 8 bases matching TRBD2. Trimming at V came to 5 bases and at J to 0 bases, leaving 3 bases not matched to a gene. The CDR3 has 14 residues. Germline CDR1 and CDR2: SQVTM and ANQGSEA. The CDR3 DNA follows: TGCAGCGTTCGCGGGGGGATCTCCTACAATGAGCAGTTCTTC. The encoded protein is CSVRGGISYNEQFF.

This chain links TRBV12-5 with TRBJ2-2, with D perhaps TRBD1 (6 bases). Looked up from germline, CDR1 is LGHNT and CDR2 is FRNRAP. V was cut by 7 bases and J by 2 bases, with 11 bases left in between. CDR3 length equals 14 residues. CDR3 DNA sequence: TGTGCTAGTGTAACACAGGGTAACACCGGGGAGCTGTTTTTT. It encodes CASVTQGNTGELFF.

V usage is TRBV29-1 and J usage is TRBJ1-1; no firm D call. The V gene's germline CDR1 is SQVTM and CDR2 ANQGSEA. Trimming shortened V by 4 bases and J by 1 base, and 10 bases separated the two germline ends. This CDR3 comprises 13 residues. The DNA for the CDR3 is TGCAGCGTTGTTGGACTGACGAACACTGAAGCTTTCTTT. Its protein product is CSVVGLTNTEAFF.

This chain uses TRBV14 with TRBJ2-3; D is unresolved. CDR1 is SGHDN and CDR2 is FVKESK in the germline V gene. Trimming pared 1 base from V and 4 bases from J, leaving 9 bases between. The CDR3 loop spans 14 amino acids. The CDR3 region is CASSQAWVSDTQYF. DNA for the CDR3: TGTGCCAGCAGCCAAGCTTGGGTGTCAGATACGCAGTATTTT.

This clone was picked up a small number of times. The rearrangement uses TRBV29-1 and TRBJ2-7, with D perhaps assigned TRBD1 or TRBD2 (5 bases each). V shed 6 bases and J shed 1 base, with 13 bases lying between them. Germline-derived CDR1 and CDR2 are SQVTM and ANQGSEA. CDR3 length: 13 residues. CDR3 in amino acids: CSVGTVASYEQYF. CDR3 nucleotides: TGCAGCGTCGGGACCGTCGCATCCTACGAGCAGTACTTC.

The V call is TRBV29-1, the J call TRBJ2-3, with a weak D call TRBD2 (5 bases). The CDR3 runs to 13 residues. Germline-derived CDR1 and CDR2 are SQVTM and ANQGSEA. The ends were cut back, 6 bases at V and 4 bases at J, with 14 bases in the middle. CDR3 amino acids: CSVREQEADTQYF. DNA for the CDR3: TGCAGCGTCCGCGAGCAGGAGGCAGATACGCAGTATTTT.

The CDR3 region is CATQRVEGYTF. In DNA, the CDR3 is TGCGCCACCCAGAGGGTTGAAGGCTACACCTTC. The rearrangement joins TRBV23-1 to TRBJ1-2, with no clear D. TRBV23-1 is given ORF status, its function remaining uncertain. V gave up 10 bases and J gave up 8 bases, with 14 bases separating them. CDR3 length equals 11 residues.

The V call is TRBV19, the J call TRBJ1-1; TRBD1 agrees at 8 bases. Losses at the gene ends were 4 bases for V and 5 bases for J; bases not matched to a gene: 3. This CDR3 comprises 13 residues. CDR1 and CDR2 from the germline V gene are LNHDA and SQIVND (reference sequence). CDR3 sequence (DNA): TGTGCCAGTAGTAGCACAGGGGGAACTGAAGCTTTCTTT. It yields the protein CASSSTGGTEAFF.

In this sample, this clone turned up a few times. The chain couples TRBV2 to TRBJ1-6; TRBD1 matches at 9 bases. Germline assignment: CDR1 SNHLY and CDR2 FYNNEI. J gave up 9 bases and V 5 bases, and 5 bases lay outside the gene matches. The CDR3 is made up of 14 amino acids. CDR3 DNA: TGTGCCAGCAGTCAGGACAGGGGTGGTTCACCCCTCCACTTT. This sequence encodes CASSQDRGGSPLHF.

The J gene is TRBJ2-5, the V gene TRBV30, with D uncertain. V was trimmed by 0 bases and J by 5 bases, leaving 4 bases between them. CDR3 length: 11 amino acids. Germline-derived CDR1 and CDR2 are GTSNPN and SVGIG (reference sequence). Written as DNA, the CDR3 is TGTGCCTGGAGTGTTATGGAGACCCAGTACTTC. It encodes CAWSVMETQYF.

This rearrangement joins TRBV15 to TRBJ2-3; D is undetermined. Germline-derived CDR1 and CDR2 are LNHNV and YYDKDF (reference sequence). Trimming pared 4 bases from V and 3 bases from J, leaving 8 bases between. The CDR3 covers 13 residues. The DNA of the CDR3 is TGTGCCACCAGCACCCCGGTAACAGATACGCAGTATTTT. As protein: CATSTPVTDTQYF.

J is TRBJ1-2 and V is TRBV30; 9 bases match TRBD1. This CDR3 has 14 residues. The V segment lost 4 bases and the J segment 7 bases; nucleotides outside the gene matches: 10. From germline, CDR1 is GTSNPN and CDR2 SVGIG (reference sequence). This chain's CDR3 is CAWTRGTGWSGYTF. As DNA, the CDR3 is TGTGCCTGGACCCGAGGGACAGGGTGGAGTGGCTACACCTTC. The whole variable domain, filled in from reference TRBV30 and TRBJ1-2, reads SQTIHQWPATLVQPVGSPLSLECTVEGTSNPNLYWYRQAAGRGLQLLFYSVGIGQISSEVPQNLSASRPQDRQFILSSKKLLLSDSGFYLCAWTRGTGWSGYTFGSGTRLTVV.

The J gene is TRBJ1-1, the V gene TRBV15; no clear D. Germline V gene data show CDR1 as LNHNV and CDR2 as YYDKDF (reference sequence). CDR3 length: 14 amino acids. With 5 bases removed from V and 3 bases from J, the gap between germline ends came to 13 bases. DNA of the CDR3: TGTGCCACCAGCGGCTCAACGGATTACACTGAAGCTTTCTTT. Translating gives CATSGSTDYTEAFF.

The rearrangement joins TRBV29-1 to TRBJ2-1; D tentatively fits TRBD1 or TRBD2 (5 bases each). The V end lost 7 bases, the J end lost 7 bases, and 14 bases lay between the germline ends. The length of the CDR3 is 12 residues. Germline V CDR1 and CDR2: SQVTM, ANQGSEA. CDR3 sequence reads: CSAGPLQNEQFF. CDR3 nucleotides: TGCAGCGCGGGACCGCTTCAGAATGAGCAGTTCTTC.